Listed below are T cell receptor beta chains from one sample, sequenced in a study of CD8+ T cells in alopecia areata. The protocol was immunoSEQ multiplex PCR, while the TCRdb copy is restricted to in-frame clones and leaves out a portion. The table includes around 160,000 clones, 55% to 75% detected once. Specimen: CD4+ T cells sorted from blood, collected at week 24, from a patient treated with tofacitinib. These receptors all come from a human donor with alopecia areata. Each CDR3 is given with its conserved first and last residue. Each record gives: CDR3 length, clone size, J gene, V gene, D gene, CDR3 protein, CDR3 DNA. A D gene is named only where the DNA matches it firmly. Size values are once, few and many counts, or a class for expanded clones, and some rows have none.

>14|-|TRBJ1-1|TRBV10-3|TRBD1
CAINRDREGTEAFF
TGTGCCATCAATCGGGACAGGGAAGGCACTGAAGCTTTCTTT
>15|-|TRBJ2-5|TRBV7-7|TRBD2
CASSLSGGLQETQYF
TGTGCTAGCAGCTTGAGCGGGGGGTTACAAGAGACCCAGTACTTC
>13|-|TRBJ1-1|TRBV2|-
CASKRDMNTEAFF
TGTGCCAGCAAGCGGGATATGAACACTGAAGCTTTCTTT
>15|-|TRBJ1-2|TRBV6-5|TRBD1
CASSYGSRGTYGYTF
TGTGCCAGCAGTTACGGGTCCAGGGGGACCTATGGCTACACCTTC
>11|once|TRBJ2-7|TRBV30|-
CAWSRPYEQYF
TGTGCCTGGAGTCGGCCCTACGAGCAGTACTTC
>14|once|TRBJ2-7|TRBV5-1|TRBD2
CASSATSGEYEQYF
TGCGCCAGCAGCGCGACTAGCGGTGAATACGAGCAGTACTTC
>16|many|TRBJ2-3|TRBV7-2|-
CASAPTFSGLRDTQYF
TGTGCCAGCGCTCCCACTTTTTCGGGTTTGCGTGATACGCAGTATTTT
>14|-|TRBJ1-1|TRBV9|-
CASSVTAGNTEAFF
TGTGCCAGCAGCGTAACCGCGGGGAACACTGAAGCTTTCTTT
>12|-|TRBJ2-7|TRBV30|-
CAWSVLRGAGYF
TGTGCCTGGAGTGTATTACGCGGGGCGGGGTACTTC
>15|many|TRBJ2-7|TRBV30|-
CAWSSKSTNLYEQYF
TGTGCCTGGAGTTCCAAATCAACAAACCTCTACGAGCAGTACTTC
>14|-|TRBJ1-2|TRBV5-4|TRBD1
CASSPTGSGYGYTF
TGTGCCAGCAGCCCGACAGGGTCCGGCTATGGCTACACCTTC
>13|-|TRBJ1-2|TRBV30|-
CAWAVEANYGYTF
TGTGCCTGGGCTGTTGAAGCTAACTATGGCTACACCTTC
>11|-|TRBJ2-1|TRBV29-1|-
CSAPGHNEQFF
TGCAGCGCCCCGGGGCACAATGAGCAGTTCTTC
>14|-|TRBJ1-5|TRBV4-2|TRBD1
CASSPGTGNQPQHF
TGTGCCAGCAGCCCTGGGACAGGGAATCAGCCCCAGCATTTT
>16|-|TRBJ2-5|TRBV15|-
CATSGPDPRYQETQYF
TGTGCCACCAGCGGCCCGGACCCCCGCTACCAAGAGACCCAGTACTTC
>19|-|TRBJ2-6|TRBV4-1|-
CASSQERTLVYSGANVLTF
TGCGCCAGCAGCCAAGAGCGGACGTTAGTGTACTCTGGGGCCAACGTCCTGACTTTC
>14|-|TRBJ1-5|TRBV30|TRBD1
CAWSVDRDLWPQHF
TGTGCCTGGAGTGTAGACAGGGACCTATGGCCCCAGCATTTT
>15|-|TRBJ2-3|TRBV2|-
CATTHQGRFTDTQYF
TGTGCCACAACTCATCAGGGGAGGTTTACAGATACGCAGTATTTT
>13|-|TRBJ1-2|TRBV29-1|TRBD1
CSVERGRGQGYTF
TGCAGCGTTGAGAGGGGCAGGGGGCAAGGCTACACCTTC
>11|-|TRBJ2-7|TRBV29-1|-
CSVASGNEQYF
TGCAGCGTTGCCTCAGGGAACGAGCAGTACTTC
>8|-|TRBJ2-1|TRBV20-1|-
CSAGPQFF
TGCAGTGCAGGACCGCAGTTCTTC
>15|many|TRBJ1-2|TRBV10-3|-
CAISEWAGRPYGYTF
TGTGCCATCAGTGAGTGGGCAGGGAGGCCCTATGGCTACACCTTC
>11|few|TRBJ2-5|TRBV29-1|-
CSVEVLETQYF
TGCAGCGTTGAAGTATTAGAGACCCAGTACTTC
>16|once|TRBJ2-5|TRBV6-5|TRBD1
CASSYSTTGGRETQYF
TGTGCCAGCAGTTATTCAACGACAGGGGGCCGAGAGACCCAGTACTTC
>13|-|TRBJ1-1|TRBV30|-
CAWSAGVNTEAFF
TGTGCCTGGAGTGCCGGGGTTAACACTGAAGCTTTCTTT
>12|few|TRBJ2-2|TRBV7-9|-
CASSLFVGELFF
TGTGCCAGCAGCTTGTTTGTCGGGGAGCTGTTTTTT
>13|-|TRBJ2-7|TRBV27|TRBD1
CASRPGQGAEQYF
TGTGCCAGCAGACCCGGACAGGGAGCCGAGCAGTACTTC